This paragraph covers one T cell receptor (beta chain) sequence. The data belong to a study of T-cell reconstitution after alpha-beta-depleted transplantation in children. TCRbeta library construction was performed incorporating unique molecular identifiers. TCRdb re-analysed the PCR reads in MiXCR, keeping a single row per CDR3 protein. The data hold almost 400,000 distinct CDR3 sequences, with around 20% observed a single time. The clonotype was recovered from a human donor who donated a stem cell graft to a child with acute myeloid leukemia. Sequenced material: PBMCs from the stem cell graft donor, taken from the stem cell graft.

CDR3 sequence: CASSSHSANTGELFF. CDR3 bases: TGTGCCAGCAGTTCTCACAGCGCGAACACCGGGGAGCTGTTTTTT. This rearrangement joins TRBV12-3 or TRBV12-4 to TRBJ2-2, with D uncertain. V lost 4 bases, J lost 0 bases, and 9 bases lay in between. The CDR3 runs 15 residues.